A selection of T cell receptor beta chains follows, all from one sample in a study of cytomegalovirus exposure and HLA in healthy donors. Profiled with immunoSEQ multiplex PCR; TCRdb holds only in-frame clones, not every one. The sample includes roughly 100,000 clones, roughly 80% of them seen just once. The source material was PBMCs. The receptors were gathered from a man aged 40-49 years in good health and CMV-seropositive. The conserved cysteine and the conserved F or W are not part of the CDR3 here. Each record gives: CDR3 protein, V gene, D gene, J gene. The D gene is left open where the match is weak.

ASSLGGPSGRYT,TRBV7-8,NA,TRBJ1-2
ASSLRRGLSTDTQY,TRBV7-3,TRBD1,TRBJ2-3
ASSYSSVNEQF,TRBV6-6,NA,TRBJ2-1
ASSLDAGASRGYEQY,TRBV7-9,NA,TRBJ2-7
ASSARGEQF,TRBV7-2,NA,TRBJ2-1
ASSYSGGYGKNIQY,TRBV6-6,TRBD2,TRBJ2-4
ATTSKQVSGSYEQY,TRBV19,NA,TRBJ2-7
ASSQERTTYYEQY,TRBV4-3,NA,TRBJ2-7
ASRRLAPTGELF,TRBV6-1,NA,TRBJ2-2
ASSSRQGVYEQY,TRBV28,TRBD1,TRBJ2-7
ASSLTGLTYNEQF,TRBV27,NA,TRBJ2-1
ASSLGQGAGSPLH,TRBV5-1,TRBD1,TRBJ1-6
SVEGGGQGRLGQY,TRBV29-1,TRBD2,TRBJ2-7
ASSHSPSNEKLF,TRBV28,NA,TRBJ1-4
ASSLSAGRNTEAF,TRBV7-9,NA,TRBJ1-1
ASSSGTGPYNEQF,TRBV5-1,TRBD1,TRBJ2-1
ASSPDRGYNYGYT,TRBV27,TRBD1,TRBJ1-2
ASSWTANYGYT,TRBV6-5,NA,TRBJ1-2
SVEGWQGWTDTQY,TRBV29-1,NA,TRBJ2-3
ASSPKWRGTINYT,TRBV9,NA,TRBJ1-2
ASSVSHQNIQY,TRBV2,NA,TRBJ2-4
ATSRSRGGDRAGMNTEAF,TRBV15,TRBD1,TRBJ1-1
ASRLFSLHTQY,TRBV27,NA,TRBJ2-3
ASSPAGPGQAYGYT,TRBV9,TRBD1,TRBJ1-2
ASTLPYGPEAF,TRBV19,NA,TRBJ1-1
ASSNPGQLAKNIQY,TRBV21-1,NA,TRBJ2-4
SVEFQTSGGGTQY,TRBV29-1,TRBD2,TRBJ2-5
ASSFRTGRNEQF,TRBV28,TRBD1,TRBJ2-1
ASSLPNLAGGYEQY,TRBV11-2,TRBD2,TRBJ2-7
ASSPWASGSREQY,TRBV5-6,TRBD2,TRBJ2-7
ASSLRQGRLAGANVLT,TRBV5-1,TRBD1,TRBJ2-6
ASSERTGETLH,TRBV6-1,TRBD1,TRBJ1-6